The 24 T cell receptor beta chains in this list originate from one sample, sequenced in a study of regulatory T cells in long-lasting Graves disease. Building of the TCR beta libraries involved iRepertoire HTBI primers and Arm-PCR of CDR3 regions. TCRdb recomputed calls from the multiplex PCR reads with MiXCR, one row per CDR3 protein. Here the sample spans 400,000 to 500,000 distinct CDR3 sequences, more than 20% being singletons. Noted time point: persistent/refractory GD, antithyroid drugs over 5 years with positive TRAb. PBMC-derived RNA was used for the TCR library. The sequenced sample was peripheral blood mononuclear cells (PBMCs), obtained when the disease was refractory, from a patient treated with antithyroid drugs. These receptors all come from a female donor with Graves disease.

The chain links TRBV6-1 to TRBJ2-3; no definite D call. Germline V gives CDR1 MNHNS, CDR2 SASEGT. The germline V and J ends were trimmed by 8 bases and 2 bases, with 5 bases remaining between them. This CDR3 contains 11 residues. In nucleotides, the CDR3 is TGTGCCAGCGGGGTCACAGATACGCAGTATTTT. It translates to CASGVTDTQYF.

This clonotype was detected ten times or more. The V gene is TRBV24-1, the J gene TRBJ1-5, with a possible D match to TRBD1 (5 bases). The germline gives CDR1 KGHDR, CDR2 SFDVKD. This CDR3 is built from 16 residues. V shed 3 bases and J shed 1 base, with 12 bases lying between them. The CDR3 DNA is TGTGCCACCAGTGATCCCCGGGGGGAGAGCAATCAGCCCCAGCATTTT. This translates into CATSDPRGESNQPQHF.

The sample holds many counts of this clonotype. The V and J genes are TRBV6-1 and TRBJ1-2, with D tentatively TRBD1 (5 bases). The germline V gene has CDR1 MNHNS and CDR2 SASEGT. V was clipped by 6 bases and J by 1 base, with 12 bases between them. The CDR3 is 14 amino acids. CDR3: CASRPGHFNYGYTF. The CDR3 nucleotides are TGTGCCAGCAGGCCCGGACATTTTAACTATGGCTACACCTTC.

This chain connects TRBV7-9 to TRBJ1-6, with a tentative D call TRBD1 (5 bases). Germline V gene lookup returns CDR1 SEHNR and CDR2 FQNEAQ (reference sequence). Between the trimmed V and J ends, which lost 4 bases and 5 bases, there was a span of 12 bases. This CDR3 has 15 amino acids. CDR3 region: CASSSGQLNNSPLHF. CDR3 sequence (DNA): TGTGCCAGCAGCTCCGGACAACTTAATAATTCACCCCTCCACTTT.

This clonotype was seen many times. The V gene is TRBV20-1, the J gene TRBJ1-2; D remains ambiguous. Germline V gene lookup returns CDR1 DFQATT and CDR2 SNEGSKA (reference sequence). The CDR3 is 12 residues long. CDR3: CRTGRDNYGYTF. The CDR3 DNA follows: TGCAGGACGGGCCGGGATAACTATGGCTACACCTTC.

The V gene is TRBV12-3 or TRBV12-4, the J gene TRBJ1-1, with 10 bases fitting TRBD1. V shed 5 bases, J shed 6 bases, and the junction held 6 bases outside the gene matches. The CDR3 extends over 14 amino acids. The CDR3: CASSAVDRGAEAFF. DNA of the CDR3: TGTGCCAGCAGTGCGGTGGACAGGGGGGCTGAAGCTTTCTTT.

This clonotype came up many times. The chain links TRBV2 to TRBJ2-2; D gene unclear. The CDR3 length is 14 residues. Trimming pared 7 bases from V and 0 bases from J, leaving 9 bases between. Germline assignment: CDR1 SNHLY and CDR2 FYNNEI. CDR3 loop: CASNPRTNTGELFF. For the CDR3, the DNA is TGTGCCAGCAACCCCAGGACGAACACCGGGGAGCTGTTTTTT.

There are many counts of this clonotype. The chain carries TRBV6-1 and TRBJ1-1; D not certain. This CDR3 region has 13 residues. V lost 2 bases and J lost 5, with 9 bases in between. CDR1 and CDR2 (germline): MNHNS, SASEGT. The CDR3 coding sequence is TGTGCCAGCAGTGAAAAAGGTGGGACTGAAGCTTTCTTT. It encodes CASSEKGGTEAFF.

The chain combines TRBV6-1 with TRBJ1-1, with D possibly matching TRBD1 (6 bases). There are 13 residues in the CDR3. From germline, CDR1 is MNHNS and CDR2 SASEGT. V was pared by 6 bases and J by 4 bases, with 12 bases between. CDR3 amino acids: CASRTGLGTEAFF. DNA of the CDR3: TGTGCCAGCAGAACAGGGTTGGGCACTGAAGCTTTCTTT.

The rearrangement joins TRBV6-2 or TRBV6-3 to TRBJ2-6; TRBD1 is a possible D gene (6 bases). The V gene's germline CDR1 is MNHEY and CDR2 SVGEGT. The CDR3 length is 15 residues. V lost 3 bases and J 3 bases, leaving 9 bases between the germline ends. The CDR3 is CASSYTGRGANVLTF. Here the CDR3 DNA reads TGTGCCAGCAGTTATACAGGGCGTGGGGCCAACGTCCTGACTTTC.

The rearrangement joins TRBV6-1 to TRBJ1-4; perhaps TRBD1 as D (6 bases). The CDR3 covers 14 residues. The V and J ends lost 6 bases and 3 bases respectively, with 11 bases between them. Germline CDR1 MNHNS, CDR2 SASEGT. The CDR3, as DNA: TGTGCCAGCAGGAAACAGGGTGCTAATGAAAAACTGTTTTTT. It translates to CASRKQGANEKLFF.

A few counts support this clonotype. This chain links TRBV12-3 or TRBV12-4 with TRBJ2-5; 8 bases match TRBD2. The V gene end was trimmed by 6 bases and the J gene end by 2 bases; junction bases not matched to a gene: 2. CDR3 length: 13 residues. In DNA, the CDR3 is TGTGCCAGCAGGGTAGCGGGACAAGAGACCCAGTACTTC. Translated: CASRVAGQETQYF.

The V and J genes are TRBV19 and TRBJ1-5; the match to TRBD1 covers 7 bases. The CDR3 length is 15 residues. J lost 3 bases, V lost 5 bases, and 7 bases had no gene match. In germline, CDR1 is LNHDA, CDR2 SQIVND (reference sequence). For the CDR3, the DNA is TGTGCCAGTAGTCCTGACAGGGAGTACAATCAGCCCCAGCATTTT. It yields the protein CASSPDREYNQPQHF.

This clonotype turned up a few times. The rearrangement joins TRBV19 to TRBJ2-7; a weak D match, TRBD2 (6 bases). Germline V gene lookup returns CDR1 LNHDA and CDR2 SQIVND (reference sequence). The CDR3 contains 13 residues. V was clipped by 10 bases and J by 0 bases, with 13 bases between them. The DNA of the CDR3 is TGTGCCACTGCGGCGGGGAGCTCCTACGAGCAGTACTTC. It translates to CATAAGSSYEQYF.

This clonotype was seen at least ten times. This chain joins TRBV20-1 and TRBJ2-5; D gene ambiguous. This CDR3 is 13 amino acids long. CDR1 and CDR2 from the germline V gene are DFQATT and SNEGSKA (reference sequence). V lost 3 bases to trimming and J lost 2 bases, with 10 bases between them. CDR3 DNA: TGCAGTGCTAGCAGCCGGTTGCAAGAGACCCAGTACTTC. Encoded protein: CSASSRLQETQYF.

This rearrangement joins TRBV27 to TRBJ2-1, with D possibly TRBD2 on 5 matching bases. V lost 3 bases to trimming and J lost 3 bases, with 12 bases between them. Germline V gene data show CDR1 as MNHEY and CDR2 as SMNVEV (reference sequence). CDR3 length equals 15 residues. CDR3 protein: CASSFQRPYYNEQFF. In DNA, the CDR3 is TGTGCCAGCAGTTTTCAGCGGCCGTACTACAATGAGCAGTTCTTC.

This clonotype was recorded many times. The CDR3 DNA sequence: TGTGCCAGCAGTTTCAGGGGGCTGACTGAAGCTTTCTTT. Encoded protein: CASSFRGLTEAFF. J is TRBJ1-1 and V is TRBV6-1, with 8 bases fitting TRBD1. V lost 5 bases, J lost 5 bases, and 4 bases stayed unmatched. Per the germline V gene, CDR1 is MNHNS and CDR2 is SASEGT. The CDR3 extends over 13 amino acids.

This clonotype was observed a handful of times. This chain connects TRBV15 to TRBJ1-5, with D hard to call. Trimming pared 0 bases from V and 3 bases from J, leaving 12 bases between. CDR1 is LNHNV, CDR2 YYDKDF, per germline (reference sequence). The CDR3 spans 16 residues. CDR3 amino acids: CATSRDGLSYNQPQHF. The CDR3, as DNA: TGTGCCACCAGCAGAGACGGGTTATCCTACAATCAGCCCCAGCATTTT.

Ten or more counts support this clonotype. The chain joins TRBV2 to TRBJ2-7, with 7 bases that match TRBD2. With V trimmed by 1 base and J by 2 bases, 5 bases remained unmatched. This CDR3 spans 15 amino acids. Germline V CDR1 and CDR2: SNHLY, FYNNEI. CDR3 sequence: CASSEVASGAYEQYF. The CDR3 coding sequence is TGTGCCAGCAGTGAAGTGGCTAGCGGAGCCTACGAGCAGTACTTC. The full variable domain, completed using reference TRBV2 and TRBJ2-7, is EPEVTQTPSHQVTQMGQEVILRCVPISNHLYFYWYRQILGQKVEFLVSFYNNEISEKSEIFDDQFSVERPDGSNFTLKIRSTKLEDSAMYFCASSEVASGAYEQYFGPGTRLTVT.

The chain links TRBV20-1 to TRBJ1-3, with D unclear. V lost 3 bases to trimming and J lost 2 bases, with 8 bases between them. Germline CDR1 reads DFQATT; CDR2 reads SNEGSKA (reference sequence). The CDR3 has 13 residues. CDR3 amino acids: CSARPGTGNTIYF. As DNA, the CDR3 is TGCAGTGCTAGGCCCGGGACTGGAAACACCATATATTTT.

This clonotype was seen many times. The chain carries TRBV6-1 and TRBJ1-1; D uncertain. The CDR3 is made up of 12 amino acids. V was clipped by 6 bases and J by 4 bases, with 9 bases between them. Germline V gene lookup returns CDR1 MNHNS and CDR2 SASEGT. The CDR3 loop reads CASRHRATEAFF. The CDR3 DNA sequence: TGTGCCAGCAGGCACCGGGCCACTGAAGCTTTCTTT.

The chain is built from TRBV20-1 and TRBJ1-1; D is uncertain. Germline V gives CDR1 DFQATT, CDR2 SNEGSKA (reference sequence). Trimming shortened V by 3 bases and J by 3 bases, and 17 bases separated the two germline ends. The CDR3 sequence is 15 residues long. In DNA form, the CDR3 reads TGCAGTGCTAGCCGCTTCGGACTCAGACACACTGAAGCTTTCTTT. It yields the protein CSASRFGLRHTEAFF.

This clonotype was counted many times. This chain uses TRBV28 with TRBJ2-1; TRBD2 agrees at 10 bases. The CDR3 length is 15 residues. Trimming took 5 bases from V and 9 from J; bases not matched to a gene: 10. Germline V lookup: CDR1 MDHEN, CDR2 SYDVKM. This CDR3 reads CASSLLAGDAGEQFF. The CDR3 DNA follows: TGTGCCAGCAGTCTCCTAGCGGGAGACGCAGGTGAGCAGTTCTTC.

This clonotype was detected many times. The chain uses TRBV7-9 and TRBJ2-7; 9 nucleotides line up with TRBD1. The CDR3 contains 20 residues. Trimming removed 5 bases from V and 3 bases from J; junction bases left unmatched: 23. Germline lookup yields CDR1 SEHNR and CDR2 FQNEAQ (reference sequence). The CDR3 region has the DNA TGTGCCAGCAGCCCCCGACCGGGACAGGGTAATCCCCGTTACTTCTACGAGCAGTACTTC. Translated: CASSPRPGQGNPRYFYEQYF. Full variable domain (missing parts from reference TRBV7-9 and TRBJ2-7): DTGVSQNPRHKITKRGQNVTFRCDPISEHNRLYWYRQTLGQGPEFLTYFQNEAQLEKSRLLSDRFSAERPKGSFSTLEIQRTEQGDSAMYLCASSPRPGQGNPRYFYEQYFGPGTRLTVT.